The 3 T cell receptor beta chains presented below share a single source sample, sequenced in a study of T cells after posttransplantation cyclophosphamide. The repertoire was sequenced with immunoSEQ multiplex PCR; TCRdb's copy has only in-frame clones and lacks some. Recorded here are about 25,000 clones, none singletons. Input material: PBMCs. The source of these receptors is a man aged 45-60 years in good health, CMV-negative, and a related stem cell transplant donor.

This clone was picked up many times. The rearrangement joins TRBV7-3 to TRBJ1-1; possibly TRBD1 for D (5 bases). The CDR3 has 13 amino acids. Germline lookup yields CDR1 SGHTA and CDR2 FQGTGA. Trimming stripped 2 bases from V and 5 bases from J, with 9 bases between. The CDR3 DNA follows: TGTGCCAGCAGCTTAGACAGTGGAACTGAAGCTTTCTTT. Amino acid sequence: CASSLDSGTEAFF.

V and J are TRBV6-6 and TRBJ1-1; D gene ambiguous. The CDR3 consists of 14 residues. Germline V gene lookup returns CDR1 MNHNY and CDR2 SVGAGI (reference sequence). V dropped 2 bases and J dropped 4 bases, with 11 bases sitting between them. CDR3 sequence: CASSYAKGGTEAFF. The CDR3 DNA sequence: TGTGCCAGCAGTTACGCGAAGGGAGGCACTGAAGCTTTCTTT.

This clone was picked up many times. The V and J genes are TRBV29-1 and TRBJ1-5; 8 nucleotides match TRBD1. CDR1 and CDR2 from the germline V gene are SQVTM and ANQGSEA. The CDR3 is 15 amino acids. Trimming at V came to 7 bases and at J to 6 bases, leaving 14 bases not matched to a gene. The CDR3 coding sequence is TGCAGCGCCTTTCGCGGGACAGGCCTCCTTCAGCCCCAGCATTTT. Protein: CSAFRGTGLLQPQHF.